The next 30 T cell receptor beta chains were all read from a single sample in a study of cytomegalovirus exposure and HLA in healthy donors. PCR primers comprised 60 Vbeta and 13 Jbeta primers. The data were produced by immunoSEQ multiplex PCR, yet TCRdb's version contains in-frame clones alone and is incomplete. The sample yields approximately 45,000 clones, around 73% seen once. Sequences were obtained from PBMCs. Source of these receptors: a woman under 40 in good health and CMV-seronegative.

The DNA for the CDR3 is TGTGCCAGCAGCTTAGCGCGGACTAGCGGGAGTTCCTACGAGCAGTACTTC. Amino acid sequence: CASSLARTSGSSYEQYF. The chain recombines TRBV7-2 with TRBJ2-7; TRBD2 matches 13 bases. V shed 0 bases and J 1 base; nucleotides not matched to a gene: 3. CDR3 length equals 17 residues. Germline V gene lookup returns CDR1 SGHTA and CDR2 FQGNSA.

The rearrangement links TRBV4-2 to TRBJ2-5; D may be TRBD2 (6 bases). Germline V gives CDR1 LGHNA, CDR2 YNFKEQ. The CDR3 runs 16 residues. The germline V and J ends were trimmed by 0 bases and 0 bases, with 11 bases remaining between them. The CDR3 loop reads CASSQDTSGHQETQYF. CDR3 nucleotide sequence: TGTGCCAGCAGCCAAGATACCAGCGGGCACCAAGAGACCCAGTACTTC.

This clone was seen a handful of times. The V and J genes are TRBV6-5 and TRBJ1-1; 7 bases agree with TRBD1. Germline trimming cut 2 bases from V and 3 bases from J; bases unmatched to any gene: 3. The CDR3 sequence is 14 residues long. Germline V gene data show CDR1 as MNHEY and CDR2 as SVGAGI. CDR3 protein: CASSYTRGDTEAFF. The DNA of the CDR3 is TGTGCCAGCAGTTACACCAGGGGGGACACTGAAGCTTTCTTT.

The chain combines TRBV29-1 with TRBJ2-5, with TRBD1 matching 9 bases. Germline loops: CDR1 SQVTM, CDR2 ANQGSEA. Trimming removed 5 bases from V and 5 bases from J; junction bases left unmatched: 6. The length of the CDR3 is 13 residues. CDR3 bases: TGCAGCGTTCGGGACAGGGTATCGGAGACCCAGTACTTC. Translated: CSVRDRVSETQYF.

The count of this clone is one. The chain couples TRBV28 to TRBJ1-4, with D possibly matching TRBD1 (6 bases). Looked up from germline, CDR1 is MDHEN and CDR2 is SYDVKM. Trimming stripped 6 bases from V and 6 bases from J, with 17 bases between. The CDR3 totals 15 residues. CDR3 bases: TGTGCCAGCAGCTCAAGCGGGGACAAACATGAAAAACTGTTTTTT. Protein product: CASSSSGDKHEKLFF.

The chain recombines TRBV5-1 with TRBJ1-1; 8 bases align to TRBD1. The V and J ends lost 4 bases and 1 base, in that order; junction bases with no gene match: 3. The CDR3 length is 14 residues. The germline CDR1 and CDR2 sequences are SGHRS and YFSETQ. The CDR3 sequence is CASSTGQENTEAFF. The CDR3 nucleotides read TGCGCCAGCAGCACGGGACAGGAGAACACTGAAGCTTTCTTT.

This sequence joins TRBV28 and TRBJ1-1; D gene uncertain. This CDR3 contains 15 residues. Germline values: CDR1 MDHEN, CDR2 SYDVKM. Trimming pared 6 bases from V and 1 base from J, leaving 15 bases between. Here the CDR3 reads CASRTGIGKNTEAFF. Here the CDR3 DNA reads TGTGCCAGCAGGACGGGGATCGGAAAGAACACTGAAGCTTTCTTT.

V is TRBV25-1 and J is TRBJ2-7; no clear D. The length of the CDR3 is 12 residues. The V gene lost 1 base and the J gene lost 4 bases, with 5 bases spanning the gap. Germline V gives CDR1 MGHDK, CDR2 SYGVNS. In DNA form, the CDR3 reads TGTGCCAGCAGTGAATCCGGGTACGAGCAGTACTTC. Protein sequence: CASSESGYEQYF.

DNA for the CDR3: TGTGCCACCAGCAGAGTGGCAGGGGCCACTGAAGCTTTCTTT. Translating gives CATSRVAGATEAFF. The chain recombines TRBV15 with TRBJ1-1; maybe TRBD1 (6 bases). Looked up from germline, CDR1 is LNHNV and CDR2 is YYDKDF (reference sequence). The V end lost 1 base, the J end lost 4 bases, and 10 bases lay between the germline ends. This CDR3 has 14 amino acids.

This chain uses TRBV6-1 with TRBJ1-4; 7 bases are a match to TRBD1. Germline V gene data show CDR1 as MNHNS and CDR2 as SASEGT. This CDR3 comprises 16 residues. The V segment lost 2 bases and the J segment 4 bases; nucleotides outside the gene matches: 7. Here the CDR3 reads CASSEIGGEGNEKLFF. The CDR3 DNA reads TGTGCCAGCAGTGAAATAGGGGGCGAGGGTAATGAAAAACTGTTTTTT.

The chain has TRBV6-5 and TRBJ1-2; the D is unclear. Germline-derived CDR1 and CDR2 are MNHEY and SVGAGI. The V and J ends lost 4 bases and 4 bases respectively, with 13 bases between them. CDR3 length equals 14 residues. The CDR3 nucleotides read TGTGCCAGCAGTTCTCACCCAGTGGCCTATGGCTACACCTTC. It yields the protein CASSSHPVAYGYTF.

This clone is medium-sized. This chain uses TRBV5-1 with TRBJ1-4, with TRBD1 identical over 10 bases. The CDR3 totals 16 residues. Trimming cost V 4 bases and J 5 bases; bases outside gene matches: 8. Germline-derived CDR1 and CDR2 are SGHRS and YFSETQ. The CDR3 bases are TGCGCCAGCAGCCGGGGACAGGGGCTCTCCAATGAAAAACTGTTTTTT. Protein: CASSRGQGLSNEKLFF.

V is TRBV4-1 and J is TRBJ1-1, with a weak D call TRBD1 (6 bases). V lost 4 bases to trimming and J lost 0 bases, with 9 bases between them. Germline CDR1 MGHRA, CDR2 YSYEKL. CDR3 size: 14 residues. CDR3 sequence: CASSLDSLNTEAFF. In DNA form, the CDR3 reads TGCGCCAGCAGCCTGGACAGTCTGAACACTGAAGCTTTCTTT.

The CDR3 protein is CASSEQGPYGYTF. For the CDR3, the DNA is TGTGCCAGCAGTGAACAGGGACCTTATGGCTACACCTTC. The chain carries TRBV6-5 and TRBJ1-2; D might be TRBD1 (6 bases). V gave up 5 bases and J gave up 5 bases, with 12 bases separating them. The CDR3 sequence is 13 residues long. Germline CDR1 reads MNHEY; CDR2 reads SVGAGI.

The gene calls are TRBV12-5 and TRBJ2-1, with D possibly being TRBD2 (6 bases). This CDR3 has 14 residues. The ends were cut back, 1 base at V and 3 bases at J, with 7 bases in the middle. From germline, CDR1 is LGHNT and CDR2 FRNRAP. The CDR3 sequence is CASGLGGLYNEQFF. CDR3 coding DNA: TGTGCTAGTGGTTTGGGGGGACTCTACAATGAGCAGTTCTTC.

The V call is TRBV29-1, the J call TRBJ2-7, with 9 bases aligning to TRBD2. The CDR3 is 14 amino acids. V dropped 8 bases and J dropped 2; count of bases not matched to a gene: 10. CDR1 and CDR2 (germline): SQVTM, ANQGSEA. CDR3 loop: CSTSSGSHTYEQYF. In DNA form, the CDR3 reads TGCAGCACTAGTAGCGGGAGCCATACCTACGAGCAGTACTTC.

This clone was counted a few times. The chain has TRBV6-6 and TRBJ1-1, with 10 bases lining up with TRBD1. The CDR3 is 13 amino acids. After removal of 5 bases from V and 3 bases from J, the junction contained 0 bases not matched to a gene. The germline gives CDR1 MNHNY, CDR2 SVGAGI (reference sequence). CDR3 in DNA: TGTGCCAGCAGTGGACAGGGGGACACTGAAGCTTTCTTT. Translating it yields CASSGQGDTEAFF.

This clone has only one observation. The CDR3 DNA sequence: TGTGCCAGCAGCCGGAGGGGGACAGGGGGCGAGGGCAATCAGCCCCAGCATTTT. It translates to CASSRRGTGGEGNQPQHF. This chain uses TRBV13 with TRBJ1-5, with 12 bases matching TRBD1. The germline V gene has CDR1 PRHDT and CDR2 FYEKMQ (reference sequence). The CDR3 runs to 18 residues. J lost 2 bases, V lost 5 bases, and 10 bases had no gene match.

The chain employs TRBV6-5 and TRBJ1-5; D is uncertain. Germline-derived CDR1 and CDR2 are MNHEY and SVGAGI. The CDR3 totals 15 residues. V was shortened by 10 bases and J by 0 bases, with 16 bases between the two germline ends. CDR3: CAIDPQPFSNQPQHF. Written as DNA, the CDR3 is TGTGCCATCGATCCACAGCCTTTTAGCAATCAGCCCCAGCATTTT.

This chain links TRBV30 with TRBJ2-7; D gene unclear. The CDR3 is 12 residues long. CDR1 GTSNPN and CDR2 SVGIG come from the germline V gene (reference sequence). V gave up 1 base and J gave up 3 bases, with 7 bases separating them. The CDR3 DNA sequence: TGTGCCTGGAGTGGTCCTTACTACGAGCAGTACTTC. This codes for CAWSGPYYEQYF.

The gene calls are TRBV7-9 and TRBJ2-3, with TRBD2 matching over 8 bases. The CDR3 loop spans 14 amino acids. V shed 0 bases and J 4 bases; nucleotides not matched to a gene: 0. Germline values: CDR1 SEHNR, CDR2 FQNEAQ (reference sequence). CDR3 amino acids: CASSLASGADTQYF. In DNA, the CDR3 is TGTGCCAGCAGCTTAGCTAGCGGGGCAGATACGCAGTATTTT.

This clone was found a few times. The CDR3 region is CASSDGAPGVRSNQPQHF. The CDR3 region has the DNA TGTGCCAGCAGTGATGGAGCCCCCGGTGTGAGAAGCAATCAGCCCCAGCATTTT. The chain uses TRBV2 and TRBJ1-5, with D unclear. Germline CDR1 and CDR2: SNHLY and FYNNEI. This CDR3 spans 18 amino acids. The V gene lost 3 bases and the J gene lost 1 base, with 19 bases spanning the gap. Full variable domain (rest looked up from reference TRBV2 and TRBJ1-5): EPEVTQTPSHQVTQMGQEVILRCVPISNHLYFYWYRQILGQKVEFLVSFYNNEISEKSEIFDDQFSVERPDGSNFTLKIRSTKLEDSAMYFCASSDGAPGVRSNQPQHFGDGTRLSIL.

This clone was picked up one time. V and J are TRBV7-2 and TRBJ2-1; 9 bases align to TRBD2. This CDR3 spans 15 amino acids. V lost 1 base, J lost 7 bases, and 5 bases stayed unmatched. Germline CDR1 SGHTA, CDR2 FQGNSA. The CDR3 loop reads CASSLGLAGWNEQFF. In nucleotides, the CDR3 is TGTGCCAGCAGCTTAGGTCTAGCGGGGTGGAATGAGCAGTTCTTC.

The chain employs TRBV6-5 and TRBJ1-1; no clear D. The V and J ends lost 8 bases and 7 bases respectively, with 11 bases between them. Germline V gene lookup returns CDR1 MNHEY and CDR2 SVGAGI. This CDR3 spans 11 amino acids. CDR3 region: CASGLEGEAFF. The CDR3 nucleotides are TGTGCCAGCGGGCTTGAGGGTGAAGCTTTCTTT.

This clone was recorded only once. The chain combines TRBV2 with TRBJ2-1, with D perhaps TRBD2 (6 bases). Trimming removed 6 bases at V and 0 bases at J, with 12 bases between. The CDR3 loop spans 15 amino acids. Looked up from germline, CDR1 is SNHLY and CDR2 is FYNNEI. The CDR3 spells CASSNGGVSYNEQFF. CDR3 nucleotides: TGTGCCAGCAGCAACGGGGGAGTCTCCTACAATGAGCAGTTCTTC.

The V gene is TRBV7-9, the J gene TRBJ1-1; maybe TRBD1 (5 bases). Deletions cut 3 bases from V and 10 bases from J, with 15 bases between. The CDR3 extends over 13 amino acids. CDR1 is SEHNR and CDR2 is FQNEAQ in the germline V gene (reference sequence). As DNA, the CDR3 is TGTGCCAGCAGCTTGAGCGCCACGGGGGTAGCTTTCTTT. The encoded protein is CASSLSATGVAFF. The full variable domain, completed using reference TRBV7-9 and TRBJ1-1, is DTGVSQNPRHKITKRGQNVTFRCDPISEHNRLYWYRQTLGQGPEFLTYFQNEAQLEKSRLLSDRFSAERPKGSFSTLEIQRTEQGDSAMYLCASSLSATGVAFFGQGTRLTVV.

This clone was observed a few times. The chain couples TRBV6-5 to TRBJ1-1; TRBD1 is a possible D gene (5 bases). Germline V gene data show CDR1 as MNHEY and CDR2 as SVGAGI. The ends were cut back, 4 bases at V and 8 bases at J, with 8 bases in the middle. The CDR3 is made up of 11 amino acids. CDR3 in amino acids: CASSSGIEAFF. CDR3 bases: TGTGCCAGCAGTTCAGGGATAGAAGCTTTCTTT.

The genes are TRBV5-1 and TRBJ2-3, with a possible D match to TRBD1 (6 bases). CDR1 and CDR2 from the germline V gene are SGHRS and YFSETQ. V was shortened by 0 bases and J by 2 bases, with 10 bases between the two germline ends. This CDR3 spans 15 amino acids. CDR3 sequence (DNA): TGCGCCAGCAGCTTGGCGGCAGGGGACACAGATACGCAGTATTTT. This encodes CASSLAAGDTDTQYF. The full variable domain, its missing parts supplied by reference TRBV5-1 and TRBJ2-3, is KAGVTQTPRYLIKTRGQQVTLSCSPISGHRSVSWYQQTPGQGLQFLFEYFSETQRNKGNFPGRFSGRQFSNSRSEMNVSTLELGDSALYLCASSLAAGDTDTQYFGPGTRLTVL.

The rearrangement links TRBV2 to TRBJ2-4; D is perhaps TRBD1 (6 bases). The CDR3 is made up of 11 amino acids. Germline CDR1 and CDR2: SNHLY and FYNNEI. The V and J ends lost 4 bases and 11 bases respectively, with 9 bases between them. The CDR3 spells CASSGGPVQYF. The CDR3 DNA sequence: TGTGCCAGCAGTGGGGGGCCGGTTCAGTACTTC.

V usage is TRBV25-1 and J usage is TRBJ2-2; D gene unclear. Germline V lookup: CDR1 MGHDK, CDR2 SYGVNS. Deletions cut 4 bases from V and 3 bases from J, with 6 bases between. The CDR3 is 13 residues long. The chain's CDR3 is CASSGPYTGELFF. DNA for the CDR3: TGTGCCAGCAGTGGGCCCTACACCGGGGAGCTGTTTTTT.